A selection of T cell receptor beta chains follows, all from one sample in a study of blood T cell repertoires in COVID-19. Clones were sequenced by immunoSEQ multiplex PCR, and TCRdb holds only the in-frame ones, with some missing. The repertoire has just over 90,000 clones, roughly 90% of them found once; the top ten carry roughly 1.5%. What was sequenced was peripheral blood. These receptors were collected from a human donor with active COVID-19. The donor label of this sample is uncertain. CDR3s include the opening cysteine and the closing phenylalanine or tryptophan. The D gene is left open where the match is weak. Size is omitted from some rows. Given values are once, few, many or a class for expanded clones.

j_gene: TRBJ2-7
abundance: -
d_gene: -
v_gene: TRBV5-1
len: 14
CDR3nt: TGCGCCAGCAGCCCGCGGGCAGGTACCTACGAGCAGTACTTC
CDR3aa: CASSPRAGTYEQYF

j_gene: TRBJ2-3
abundance: -
d_gene: -
v_gene: TRBV7-2
len: 14
CDR3nt: TGTGCCAGCAGCTCTCGACTACTATCGGATACGCAGTATTTT
CDR3aa: CASSSRLLSDTQYF

j_gene: TRBJ2-7
abundance: once
d_gene: -
v_gene: TRBV27
len: 15
CDR3nt: TGTGCCAGCAGTTTCTCTCGGACAGCTCTGGACGAGCAGTACTTC
CDR3aa: CASSFSRTALDEQYF

j_gene: TRBJ2-7
abundance: few
d_gene: TRBD2
v_gene: TRBV4-2
len: 15
CDR3nt: TGTGCCAGCAGCCAGACTAGCGGGGATTCCTACGAGCAGTACTTC
CDR3aa: CASSQTSGDSYEQYF

j_gene: TRBJ2-5
abundance: -
d_gene: -
v_gene: TRBV5-1
len: 12
CDR3nt: TGCGCCAGCAGCTTGCCCAAAGAGACCCAGTACTTC
CDR3aa: CASSLPKETQYF

j_gene: TRBJ2-7
abundance: -
d_gene: TRBD1
v_gene: TRBV6-5
len: 15
CDR3nt: TGTGCCAGCAGCTGGGGACAGACTTACTCCTACGAGCAGTACTTC
CDR3aa: CASSWGQTYSYEQYF

j_gene: TRBJ2-7
abundance: -
d_gene: TRBD2
v_gene: TRBV28
len: 16
CDR3nt: TGTGCCAGCAGTTCCCCCGGACTAGCGGGGTCCTACGAGCAGTACTTC
CDR3aa: CASSSPGLAGSYEQYF

j_gene: TRBJ2-1
abundance: -
d_gene: TRBD1
v_gene: TRBV14
len: 15
CDR3nt: TGTGCCAGCAGCCAATTCAGGGGGCCTTACAATGAGCAGTTCTTC
CDR3aa: CASSQFRGPYNEQFF

j_gene: TRBJ1-1
abundance: -
d_gene: -
v_gene: TRBV5-1
len: 19
CDR3nt: TGCGCCAGCAGCTTTACCAAAACCCAGGGACAACGCCTCTTCACTGAAGCTTTCTTT
CDR3aa: CASSFTKTQGQRLFTEAFF

j_gene: TRBJ2-7
abundance: -
d_gene: -
v_gene: TRBV10-3
len: 12
CDR3nt: TGTGCCATCAGTGAGCTAGGGACTGACGTGAACTTC
CDR3aa: CAISELGTDVNF

j_gene: TRBJ1-2
abundance: -
d_gene: -
v_gene: TRBV18
len: 13
CDR3nt: TGTGCCAGCACGTCCGGGTCCCCCTATGGCTACACCTTC
CDR3aa: CASTSGSPYGYTF

j_gene: TRBJ1-5
abundance: -
d_gene: TRBD1
v_gene: TRBV7-9
len: 16
CDR3nt: TGTGCCAGCAGCTTAGATAGGGGGCCCGGTGAATGGCCCCAGCATTTT
CDR3aa: CASSLDRGPGEWPQHF

j_gene: TRBJ1-2
abundance: -
d_gene: -
v_gene: TRBV6-5
len: 14
CDR3nt: TGTGCCAGCACCAAAACAGGAGAAGCCTATGGCTACACCTTC
CDR3aa: CASTKTGEAYGYTF

j_gene: TRBJ2-3
abundance: -
d_gene: -
v_gene: TRBV7-6
len: 13
CDR3nt: TGTGCCAGCAGCTTAGCGGTTAGTTTAGAGCAGTATTTT
CDR3aa: CASSLAVSLEQYF

j_gene: TRBJ1-4
abundance: -
d_gene: TRBD1
v_gene: TRBV27
len: 14
CDR3nt: TGTGCCAGCAGTTTCCGGGACAGGGATGAAAAACTGTTTTTT
CDR3aa: CASSFRDRDEKLFF

j_gene: TRBJ1-1
abundance: -
d_gene: -
v_gene: TRBV10-3
len: 14
CDR3nt: TGTGCCATCAGTGATTTGGGGCGTGACACTGAAGCTTTCTTT
CDR3aa: CAISDLGRDTEAFF

j_gene: TRBJ2-5
abundance: -
d_gene: -
v_gene: TRBV5-1
len: 12
CDR3nt: TGCGCCAGCAGCCCTGACAGGGGAGGGCTGAACTTC
CDR3aa: CASSPDRGGLNF

j_gene: TRBJ2-3
abundance: -
d_gene: TRBD1
v_gene: TRBV10-3
len: 14
CDR3nt: TGTGCCATCAGAGACAGGGGGCGGTCAGATACGCAGTATTTT
CDR3aa: CAIRDRGRSDTQYF

j_gene: TRBJ1-4
abundance: -
d_gene: TRBD1
v_gene: TRBV5-4
len: 15
CDR3nt: TGTGCCAGCAGCCCTAAGACAGGGGGCGCAGAAAAACTGTTTTTT
CDR3aa: CASSPKTGGAEKLFF

j_gene: TRBJ1-5
abundance: -
d_gene: TRBD1
v_gene: TRBV12-5
len: 20
CDR3nt: TGTGCTAGTGGTTTGGTACGGGGACAGGGGGGGACATATAGCAATCAGCCCCAGCATTTT
CDR3aa: CASGLVRGQGGTYSNQPQHF

j_gene: TRBJ2-6
abundance: once
d_gene: -
v_gene: TRBV4-3
len: 16
CDR3nt: TGCGCCAGCAGCCAAGATGCGGCAACTGGGGCCAACGTCCTGACTTTC
CDR3aa: CASSQDAATGANVLTF

j_gene: TRBJ1-2
abundance: once
d_gene: -
v_gene: TRBV2
len: 14
CDR3nt: TGTGCCAGCAGTGATAGGCTGGCCCTCGGGGGCTACACCTTC
CDR3aa: CASSDRLALGGYTF

j_gene: TRBJ2-5
abundance: -
d_gene: -
v_gene: TRBV6-2/TRBV6-3
len: 16
CDR3nt: TGTGCCAGCAGTTTCGGGGCGCGGAGGGACCAAGAGACCCAGTACTTC
CDR3aa: CASSFGARRDQETQYF

j_gene: TRBJ1-1
abundance: -
d_gene: -
v_gene: TRBV9
len: 14
CDR3nt: TGTGCCAGCAGCGTAGCTGGCATTGACACTGAAGCTTTCTTT
CDR3aa: CASSVAGIDTEAFF

j_gene: TRBJ2-1
abundance: once
d_gene: TRBD1
v_gene: TRBV11-3
len: 15
CDR3nt: TGTGCCAGCAGCCCGGGACAGGGAGGCTACAATGAGCAGTTCTTC
CDR3aa: CASSPGQGGYNEQFF

j_gene: TRBJ2-3
abundance: -
d_gene: TRBD2
v_gene: TRBV27
len: 16
CDR3nt: TGTGCCAGCAGCCGTAGACTAGCGGGGCTCACAGATACGCAGTATTTT
CDR3aa: CASSRRLAGLTDTQYF

j_gene: TRBJ2-3
abundance: -
d_gene: TRBD2
v_gene: TRBV19
len: 16
CDR3nt: TGTGCCAGTAGTATAGGGGGAGCGGGGTCCGCGGATACGCAGTATTTT
CDR3aa: CASSIGGAGSADTQYF

j_gene: TRBJ2-7
abundance: once
d_gene: -
v_gene: TRBV6-5
len: 13
CDR3nt: TGTGCCAGCAGCGACACAGGGTCCTACGAGCAGTACTTC
CDR3aa: CASSDTGSYEQYF

j_gene: TRBJ2-1
abundance: -
d_gene: TRBD1
v_gene: TRBV7-2
len: 15
CDR3nt: TGTGCCAGCAGCCTTTGGACAGGGGCCTACAATGAGCAGTTCTTC
CDR3aa: CASSLWTGAYNEQFF

j_gene: TRBJ1-2
abundance: -
d_gene: TRBD1
v_gene: TRBV6-6
len: 13
CDR3nt: TGTGCCAGCAGCCAAGACAGGGGCTATGGCTACACCTTC
CDR3aa: CASSQDRGYGYTF

j_gene: TRBJ1-1
abundance: -
d_gene: -
v_gene: TRBV2
len: 18
CDR3nt: TGTGCCAGCAGTGAAGCTTCTACGGTAGTAGGGGTGGCCACTGAAGCTTTCTTT
CDR3aa: CASSEASTVVGVATEAFF

j_gene: TRBJ2-5
abundance: -
d_gene: -
v_gene: TRBV23-1
len: 14
CDR3nt: TGCGCCAGCAGTCAATCGAGGGTTGGGGAGACCCAGTACTTC
CDR3aa: CASSQSRVGETQYF

j_gene: TRBJ1-3
abundance: -
d_gene: -
v_gene: TRBV7-9
len: 15
CDR3nt: TGTGCCAGCAGCTTAGTACAGGGCACGGGAAACACCATATATTTT
CDR3aa: CASSLVQGTGNTIYF

j_gene: TRBJ1-5
abundance: once
d_gene: TRBD1
v_gene: TRBV2
len: 15
CDR3nt: TGTGCCAGCAGCGGACAGGGGACGAGCAATCAGCCCCAGCATTTT
CDR3aa: CASSGQGTSNQPQHF

j_gene: TRBJ1-1
abundance: once
d_gene: TRBD1
v_gene: TRBV4-1
len: 14
CDR3nt: TGCGCCAGCAGTCTGACAGGGGCGGGCACTGAAGCTTTCTTT
CDR3aa: CASSLTGAGTEAFF

j_gene: TRBJ2-3
abundance: -
d_gene: TRBD2
v_gene: TRBV6-2/TRBV6-3
len: 15
CDR3nt: TGTGCCAGCAGTTACGGGACTAGCAAGGCAGATACGCAGTATTTT
CDR3aa: CASSYGTSKADTQYF

j_gene: TRBJ2-6
abundance: -
d_gene: -
v_gene: TRBV5-1
len: 14
CDR3nt: TGCGCCAGCAGCTTCCGGGCTGGGGCCAACGTCCTGACTTTC
CDR3aa: CASSFRAGANVLTF

j_gene: TRBJ1-1
abundance: once
d_gene: TRBD1
v_gene: TRBV3-1/TRBV3-2
len: 15
CDR3nt: TGTGCCAGCAGCCCGAGCCCGGGACAGGGTCTTCAAGCTTTCTTT
CDR3aa: CASSPSPGQGLQAFF

j_gene: TRBJ2-5
abundance: -
d_gene: -
v_gene: TRBV7-2
len: 16
CDR3nt: TGTGCCAGCAGCTTACAGACCGTGAGGTACCAAGAGACCCAGTACTTC
CDR3aa: CASSLQTVRYQETQYF

j_gene: TRBJ1-2
abundance: -
d_gene: TRBD1
v_gene: TRBV10-3
len: 15
CDR3nt: TGTGCCATCAGTGAGTCGGACAGGGCTTACTATGGCTACACCTTC
CDR3aa: CAISESDRAYYGYTF

j_gene: TRBJ1-5
abundance: once
d_gene: -
v_gene: TRBV7-2
len: 15
CDR3nt: TGTGCCAGCAGCCTGGGGGGACTGCAAAATCAGCCCCAGCATTTT
CDR3aa: CASSLGGLQNQPQHF

j_gene: TRBJ2-5
abundance: -
d_gene: TRBD2
v_gene: TRBV19
len: 16
CDR3nt: TGTGCCAGTAGTATCTCTCGCGGGGGGCCACAAGAGACCCAGTACTTC
CDR3aa: CASSISRGGPQETQYF

j_gene: TRBJ2-1
abundance: once
d_gene: TRBD2
v_gene: TRBV9
len: 16
CDR3nt: TGTGCCAGCAGCGTAGCCTCTGGCGGGGGGCAGAATGAGCAGTTCTTC
CDR3aa: CASSVASGGGQNEQFF

j_gene: TRBJ1-5
abundance: -
d_gene: -
v_gene: TRBV6-2/TRBV6-3
len: 17
CDR3nt: TGTGCCAGCAGTTACCCAAAAAACGACAGGACGTCTCAGCCCCAGCATTTT
CDR3aa: CASSYPKNDRTSQPQHF

j_gene: TRBJ2-3
abundance: -
d_gene: TRBD2
v_gene: TRBV4-1
len: 21
CDR3nt: TGCGCCAGCAGCTCTCACGACCCGCGGGGGGGCCAGGTTTATGTCACAGATACGCAGTATTTT
CDR3aa: CASSSHDPRGGQVYVTDTQYF

j_gene: TRBJ1-2
abundance: -
d_gene: TRBD1
v_gene: TRBV9
len: 16
CDR3nt: TGTGCCAGCAGCGTAGGGGGACAGGGGTCCAACTATGGCTACACCTTC
CDR3aa: CASSVGGQGSNYGYTF

j_gene: TRBJ1-1
abundance: -
d_gene: -
v_gene: TRBV2
len: 13
CDR3nt: TGTGCCAGCAGTGTCCAGGGATACACTGAAGCTTTCTTT
CDR3aa: CASSVQGYTEAFF

j_gene: TRBJ1-1
abundance: -
d_gene: -
v_gene: TRBV25-1
len: 15
CDR3nt: TGTGCCAGCAGTAGATGGGGCTCCATGAACACTGAAGCTTTCTTT
CDR3aa: CASSRWGSMNTEAFF

j_gene: TRBJ2-3
abundance: -
d_gene: -
v_gene: TRBV4-3
len: 12
CDR3nt: TGCGCCAGCAGCCGAGCCGGAGATACGCAGTATTTT
CDR3aa: CASSRAGDTQYF

j_gene: TRBJ2-2
abundance: -
d_gene: -
v_gene: TRBV13
len: 16
CDR3nt: TGTGCCAGCAGCTTGGGGGGACAGCCGAACACCGGGGAGCTGTTTTTT
CDR3aa: CASSLGGQPNTGELFF

j_gene: TRBJ2-1
abundance: -
d_gene: -
v_gene: TRBV7-9
len: 18
CDR3nt: TGTGCCAGCAGCTCGCTAGACTACTTGTCCAGCTCCTACAATGAGCAGTTCTTC
CDR3aa: CASSSLDYLSSSYNEQFF

j_gene: TRBJ1-1
abundance: -
d_gene: -
v_gene: TRBV19
len: 13
CDR3nt: TGTGCCAGTAACCGCAGGGGGAACACTGAAGCTTTCTTT
CDR3aa: CASNRRGNTEAFF

j_gene: TRBJ2-7
abundance: -
d_gene: TRBD1
v_gene: TRBV18
len: 17
CDR3nt: TGTGCCAGCTCACCACGGTCCGGGACAGGGAGCTCCTACGAGCAGTACTTC
CDR3aa: CASSPRSGTGSSYEQYF

j_gene: TRBJ2-3
abundance: -
d_gene: -
v_gene: TRBV5-1
len: 16
CDR3nt: TGCGCCAGCAGCTTGTCGCTAGCAAGGAGCACAGATACGCAGTATTTT
CDR3aa: CASSLSLARSTDTQYF

j_gene: TRBJ2-5
abundance: -
d_gene: TRBD1
v_gene: TRBV25-1
len: 16
CDR3nt: TGTGCCAGCAGTTTGCACAGGGGGCCGGGGCAAGAGACCCAGTACTTC
CDR3aa: CASSLHRGPGQETQYF